One T cell receptor beta chain is described in this entry. This clonotype was seen a handful of times. What this receptor recognizes is not known. Nothing much larger sits one base from this clone, and base qualities are not available. The meaning of the sample's treatment or condition label: allogeneic hematopoietic cell transplantation with graft depleted of TCRalphabeta T cells and CD19 B cells. The children who served as transplant recipients had been given grafts of TCRalphabeta/CD19-depleted allogeneic hematopoietic cells. Its CDR3 holds 16 amino acids, cysteine through phenylalanine. Of all the DNA, just the CDR3 is kept, 48 bases in frame from base 1. The germline V gene supplies CDR1 SGHRS and CDR2 YFSETQ. Germline trimming: 0 bases from V, 3 bases from J; junction bases outside gene matches: 9. These data belong to a study of T-cell reconstitution after alpha-beta-depleted transplantation in children (dated by TCRdb to about 2016). Some background on the complete study: Using TCR repertoire profiling, the study quantitatively followed how T-cell immune reconstitution unfolded in children after TCRalphabeta/CD19-depleted allogeneic hematopoietic cell transplantation.

Library preparation used PCR. TCRdb records Illumina HiSeq 2500 as the sequencer. TCR libraries were prepared with molecular barcoding, using unique molecular identifiers to normalize TCRbeta repertoire quantification. In TCRdb, the public reads were trimmed at Q25 with fastp and aligned with MiXCR, with productive beta chains retained. Records with the same CDR3 protein are collapsed into one entry carrying the most frequent genes and DNA. Counted in this sample were approximately 300,000 distinct CDR3 sequences; around 10% of them appeared once. The ten biggest clones cover less than 8% of the sample. What the work shows at the level of the full study, not this receptor alone: Over the following months the frequencies of hyperexpanded clones went down, and after one year T-cell counts and TCRbeta diversity were mostly credited to newly produced T cells. In some patients, the high TCRbeta diversity seen at day 60 was put down to recipient T cells and intrathymic progenitors that had survived conditioning. The apparently early alphabetaT-cell count recovery about two months after transplant was reportedly dependent on only several hundred rapidly expanded clones derived from non-depleted graft cells.

The input for sequencing was PBMCs, taken before TCRalphabeta/CD19-depleted stem cell transplant. This receptor was obtained from a boy under two years old with acute myeloid leukemia, due to receive a stem cell transplant. The chain joins TRBV5-1 to TRBJ2-7; TRBD1 fits 7 bases in the junction. The CDR3 region has the sequence CASSLGGTQGDYEQYF. At the DNA level, the sequence is TGCGCCAGCAGCTTGGGTGGGACCCAGGGGGACTACGAGCAGTACTTC.